The 20 T cell receptor beta chains in this list originate from one sample, sequenced in a study of blood T cells in healthy people across ages. Through a sample-barcoded 5' primer and a J-beta primer mix, a second PCR was run for roughly 7 to 11 cycles. TCRdb re-called the 5' RACE reads through MiXCR, storing one row per CDR3 protein. The sample records roughly 1.5 million distinct CDR3 sequences, 42% being singletons. Sequencing input: blood. Every receptor here comes from a woman younger than 35 in good health.

This chain links TRBV5-1 with TRBJ2-7; TRBD2 aligns across 7 bases. J gave up 7 bases and V 3 bases, and 16 bases lay outside the gene matches. Germline V lookup: CDR1 SGHRS, CDR2 YFSETQ. The CDR3 has 16 amino acids. DNA for the CDR3: TGCGCCAGCAGCTGGACAAGCGGGACGACATACAATGAGCAGTACTTC. Its protein product is CASSWTSGTTYNEQYF.

This clonotype came up a few times. The genes are TRBV25-1 and TRBJ2-1; 8 bases map to TRBD1. This CDR3 is 16 amino acids long. In germline, CDR1 is MGHDK, CDR2 SYGVNS. V was clipped by 3 bases and J by 1 base; unmatched bases: 5. The CDR3 region is CASSDRDRRSYNEQFF. The CDR3 coding sequence is TGTGCCAGCAGTGACCGGGACAGGAGATCCTACAATGAGCAGTTCTTC.

The genes are TRBV15 and TRBJ2-1; 8 nucleotides agree with TRBD2. Germline CDR1 reads LNHNV; CDR2 reads YYDKDF (reference sequence). This CDR3 region has 17 residues. With 1 base clipped from V and 5 bases from J, the junction kept 10 bases outside the gene matches. The CDR3 loop is CATSRGLEASGHNEQFF. CDR3 in DNA: TGTGCCACCAGCAGAGGGCTCGAGGCTAGCGGGCACAATGAGCAGTTCTTC.

The chain has TRBV6-2 or TRBV6-3 and TRBJ1-5; no clear D. CDR1 and CDR2 from the germline V gene are MNHEY and SVGEGT. The CDR3 runs to 14 residues. V lost 2 bases to trimming and J lost 7 bases, with 12 bases between them. CDR3 amino acids: CASSYGRREQPQHF. CDR3 bases: TGTGCCAGCAGTTACGGCCGCAGAGAGCAGCCCCAGCATTTT.

J is TRBJ1-5 and V is TRBV3-1; 8 bases fit TRBD1. There are 13 residues in the CDR3. V gave up 8 bases and J gave up 6 bases; unmatched junction bases: 6. Germline V gives CDR1 LGHDT, CDR2 YNNKEL (reference sequence). The CDR3 DNA sequence: TGTGCCAGCTCGACAGGGGAGGGTCAGCCCCAGCATTTT. Protein product: CASSTGEGQPQHF.

The chain links TRBV7-2 to TRBJ1-2; possibly TRBD1 for D (6 bases). Trimming left V 4 bases short and J 8 bases short, with 14 bases between. The germline V gene encodes CDR1 SGHTA and CDR2 FQGNSA. The CDR3 runs 13 residues. CDR3 DNA: TGTGCCAGCAGCTCGAACAGGGCAGGAGGCTACACCTTC. Protein: CASSSNRAGGYTF.

This clonotype was detected a few times. The chain links TRBV6-2 or TRBV6-3 to TRBJ2-3; D gene uncertain. Germline V gene sequence: CDR1 MNHEY, CDR2 SVGEGT. This CDR3 spans 14 amino acids. Trimming stripped 0 bases from V and 6 bases from J, with 10 bases between. CDR3: CASSYSSPLDTQYF. The CDR3 DNA reads TGTGCCAGCAGTTACTCGTCCCCGCTCGATACGCAGTATTTT.

V gene TRBV5-1 combines with J gene TRBJ2-5, with a weak D call TRBD2 (5 bases). The length of the CDR3 is 12 residues. Germline values: CDR1 SGHRS, CDR2 YFSETQ. The ends were cut back, 3 bases at V and 11 bases at J, with 14 bases in the middle. CDR3 sequence: CASSSTWGEQYF. The CDR3, as DNA: TGCGCCAGCAGCTCTACGTGGGGAGAGCAGTACTTC.

The V gene is TRBV12-3 or TRBV12-4, the J gene TRBJ2-5, with unresolved D. The ends were cut back, 5 bases at V and 4 bases at J, with 17 bases in the middle. This CDR3 comprises 15 residues. CDR3 sequence (DNA): TGTGCCAGCAGTCCACAGCTGCGGAGTTCAGAGACCCAGTACTTC. Protein: CASSPQLRSSETQYF.

This clonotype was seen a few times. The rearrangement uses TRBV3-1 and TRBJ2-1; 7 bases map to TRBD2. From germline, CDR1 is LGHDT and CDR2 YNNKEL (reference sequence). The length of the CDR3 is 16 residues. Trimming removed 1 base from V and 5 bases from J; junction bases left unmatched: 8. In nucleotides, the CDR3 is TGTGCCAGCAGCCAAGGGTCTAGCGGACATAACAATGAGCAGTTCTTC. This sequence encodes CASSQGSSGHNNEQFF.

This sequence joins TRBV29-1 and TRBJ1-2; a weak D match, TRBD1 (5 bases). Between the trimmed V and J ends, which lost 2 bases and 5 bases, there was a span of 6 bases. Germline lookup yields CDR1 SQVTM and CDR2 ANQGSEA. The CDR3 has 11 residues. CDR3 loop: CSVEKGYGYTF. As DNA, the CDR3 is TGCAGCGTTGAAAAGGGGTATGGCTACACCTTC.

The chain uses TRBV28 and TRBJ1-2; D gene ambiguous. V lost 3 bases to trimming and J lost 0 bases, with 8 bases between them. Germline CDR1 is MDHEN and CDR2 is SYDVKM. The CDR3 loop spans 14 amino acids. CDR3 nucleotide sequence: TGTGCCAGCAGTTTCGTAAGGGCTAACTATGGCTACACCTTC. This sequence encodes CASSFVRANYGYTF.

The chain's CDR3 is CASSGTSGSTEQFF. The DNA of the CDR3 is TGTGCCAGCAGTGGGACTAGCGGGTCTACAGAGCAGTTCTTC. The V call is TRBV11-3, the J call TRBJ2-1; 12 bases match TRBD2. V lost 6 bases and J lost 10; bases outside the gene matches: 7. This CDR3 region has 14 residues. The V gene's germline CDR1 is SGHNT and CDR2 YENEEA.

This chain links TRBV2 with TRBJ2-3, with 11 bases fitting TRBD2. V shed 6 bases and J 14 bases; nucleotides not matched to a gene: 7. The V gene's germline CDR1 is SNHLY and CDR2 FYNNEI. The CDR3 has 12 residues. The CDR3 nucleotides read TGTGCCAGCAGGGCCCCGGGACTAGCGGCGTATTTT. Its protein product is CASRAPGLAAYF. Full variable domain (rest looked up from reference TRBV2 and TRBJ2-3): EPEVTQTPSHQVTQMGQEVILRCVPISNHLYFYWYRQILGQKVEFLVSFYNNEISEKSEIFDDQFSVERPDGSNFTLKIRSTKLEDSAMYFCASRAPGLAAYFGPGTRLTVL.

The sample holds a few counts of this clonotype. J is TRBJ2-1 and V is TRBV28, with D possibly TRBD2 on 5 matching bases. Germline assignment: CDR1 MDHEN and CDR2 SYDVKM. The CDR3 is 14 amino acids. Trimming removed 8 bases at V and 0 bases at J, with 11 bases between. This CDR3 reads CASHSGSSYNEQFF. The CDR3 nucleotides are TGTGCCAGCCATAGTGGGAGCTCCTACAATGAGCAGTTCTTC.

This clonotype was observed a handful of times. The V call is TRBV12-3 or TRBV12-4, the J call TRBJ2-3; unclear D gene. The CDR3 sequence is 14 residues long. The V and J ends lost 0 bases and 2 bases respectively, with 6 bases between them. CDR3: CASSLASATDTQYF. DNA for the CDR3: TGTGCCAGCAGTTTAGCGAGTGCCACAGATACGCAGTATTTT.

The rearrangement uses TRBV6-5 and TRBJ1-3; tentative D call: TRBD1 (6 bases). This CDR3 is built from 15 residues. Trimming stripped 2 bases from V and 3 bases from J, with 11 bases between. Per germline, CDR1 MNHEY and CDR2 SVGAGI. The CDR3 DNA follows: TGTGCCAGCAGTTACAAGGGGGTAGATGGAAACACCATATATTTT. This codes for CASSYKGVDGNTIYF.

The V and J genes are TRBV6-2 or TRBV6-3 and TRBJ2-7; TRBD2 matches at 8 bases. The V and J ends lost 0 bases and 4 bases, in that order; junction bases with no gene match: 5. The CDR3 is made up of 15 amino acids. The germline V gene encodes CDR1 MNHEY and CDR2 SVGEGT. DNA for the CDR3: TGTGCCAGCAGTTACTCCGGGGTAGCGGGGTACGAGCAGTACTTC. Protein product: CASSYSGVAGYEQYF.

The gene calls are TRBV4-3 and TRBJ2-5, with D possibly called TRBD1 or TRBD2 (5 bases each). Trimming shortened V by 5 bases and J by 11 bases, and 24 bases separated the two germline ends. The CDR3 totals 15 residues. Germline CDR1 is LGHNA and CDR2 is YSLEER. The CDR3: CASSSGTAGNNEQYF. The CDR3 bases are TGCGCCAGCAGCTCAGGGACGGCTGGGAACAATGAGCAGTACTTC.

This chain links TRBV15 with TRBJ2-5; a weak D match, TRBD1 (6 bases). V lost 1 base, J lost 2 bases, and 14 bases lay in between. From germline, CDR1 is LNHNV and CDR2 YYDKDF (reference sequence). This CDR3 comprises 16 residues. This CDR3 reads CATSRASGTHQETQYF. The CDR3 bases are TGTGCCACCAGCAGAGCCTCGGGGACACATCAAGAGACCCAGTACTTC.